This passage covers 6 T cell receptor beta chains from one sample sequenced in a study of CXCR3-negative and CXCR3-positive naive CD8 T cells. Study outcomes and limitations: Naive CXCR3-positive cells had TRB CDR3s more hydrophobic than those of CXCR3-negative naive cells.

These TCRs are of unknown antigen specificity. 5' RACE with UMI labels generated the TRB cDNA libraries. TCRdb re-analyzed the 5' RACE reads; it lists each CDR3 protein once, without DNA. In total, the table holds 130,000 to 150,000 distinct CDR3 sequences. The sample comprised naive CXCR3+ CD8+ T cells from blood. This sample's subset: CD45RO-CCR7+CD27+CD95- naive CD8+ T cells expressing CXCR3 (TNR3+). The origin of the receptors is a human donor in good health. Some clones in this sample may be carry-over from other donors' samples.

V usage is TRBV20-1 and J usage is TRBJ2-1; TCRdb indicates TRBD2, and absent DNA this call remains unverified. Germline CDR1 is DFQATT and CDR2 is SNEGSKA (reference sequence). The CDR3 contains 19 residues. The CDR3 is CSVPKRGLAGGLSYNEQFF.

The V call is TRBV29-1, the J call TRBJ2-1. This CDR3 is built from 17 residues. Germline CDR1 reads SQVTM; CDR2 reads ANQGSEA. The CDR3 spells CSVVGRRVLSSYNEQFF.

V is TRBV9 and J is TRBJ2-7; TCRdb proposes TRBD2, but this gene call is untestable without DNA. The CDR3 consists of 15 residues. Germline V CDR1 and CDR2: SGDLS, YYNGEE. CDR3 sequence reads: CASSTLAGPSHEQYF.

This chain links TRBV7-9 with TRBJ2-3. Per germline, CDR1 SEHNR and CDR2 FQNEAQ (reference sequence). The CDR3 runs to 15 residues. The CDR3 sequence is CASSPTGSSTDTQYF. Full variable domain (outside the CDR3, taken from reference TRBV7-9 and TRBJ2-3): DTGVSQNPRHKITKRGQNVTFRCDPISEHNRLYWYRQTLGQGPEFLTYFQNEAQLEKSRLLSDRFSAERPKGSFSTLEIQRTEQGDSAMYLCASSPTGSSTDTQYFGPGTRLTVL.

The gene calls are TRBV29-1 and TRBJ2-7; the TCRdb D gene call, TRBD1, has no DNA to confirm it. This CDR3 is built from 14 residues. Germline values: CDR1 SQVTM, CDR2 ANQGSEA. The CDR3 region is CSVEDHRRGYEQYF.

The CDR3 sequence is CASSRDSHEQYF. The chain couples TRBV6-6 to TRBJ2-7; the D call of TRBD1 rests on TCRdb alone, since no DNA is present to check it. The CDR3 is 12 amino acids. CDR1 is MNHNY, CDR2 SVGAGI, per germline (reference sequence).